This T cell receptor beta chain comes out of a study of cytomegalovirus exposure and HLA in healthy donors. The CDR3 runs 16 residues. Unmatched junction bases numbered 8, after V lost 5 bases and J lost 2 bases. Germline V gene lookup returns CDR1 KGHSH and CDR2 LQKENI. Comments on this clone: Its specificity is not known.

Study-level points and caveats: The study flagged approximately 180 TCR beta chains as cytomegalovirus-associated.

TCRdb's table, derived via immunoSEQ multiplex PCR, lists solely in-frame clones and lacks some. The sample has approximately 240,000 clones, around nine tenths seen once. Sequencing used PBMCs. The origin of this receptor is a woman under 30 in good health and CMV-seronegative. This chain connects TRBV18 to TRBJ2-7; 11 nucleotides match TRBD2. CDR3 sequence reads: CASSEIAGGSPYEQYF. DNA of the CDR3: TGTGCCAGCTCAGAGATAGCGGGAGGGTCCCCCTACGAGCAGTACTTC.